The clone carrying this TCR beta chain was observed a few times. This entry comes from a study of cytomegalovirus exposure and HLA in healthy donors. Researchers ran the PCR with 60 Vbeta and 13 Jbeta primers. The repertoire was sequenced with immunoSEQ multiplex PCR; TCRdb's copy has only in-frame clones and lacks some. The data hold 100,000 to 150,000 clones, with more than 70% observed a single time. CDR1 is MGHRA, CDR2 YSYEKL, per germline. This CDR3 spans 15 amino acids. V gave up 7 bases and J gave up 6 bases, with 21 bases separating them. Sequences were obtained from PBMCs. The sequence was collected from a woman aged 45-65 years in good health and CMV-seropositive. The V call is TRBV4-1, the J call TRBJ1-2; D is uncertain. The CDR3 coding sequence is TGCGCCAGCACCCCTATTGGTAGGGAGGAAGATGGCTACACCTTC. Amino acids: CASTPIGREEDGYTF.